The T cell receptor (beta chain) under discussion was sequenced for a study of identical twins. TCRdb re-called the 5' RACE reads with MiXCR, one entry per CDR3 protein. The table shows 450,000 or so distinct CDR3 sequences, with less than 25% occurring only once. Study-wide results and caveats: Interpretation of the results relied on cross-sectional statistical analysis and not on following the same donors.

CDR3 size: 16 residues. Trimming removed 1 base from V and 0 bases from J, with 10 bases in between. In its sample, this clonotype was seen many times. What it recognizes is unknown. These data were likewise used in another study, on T cells expressing NK-cell markers. From that study: An anti-gamma-delta TCR antibody restricted sorting to alpha-beta TCR T cells in several experiments. The study did not resolve the HCMV specificity of expanded NKG2C+ T cell clones.

The chain links TRBV12-3 or TRBV12-4 to TRBJ2-1; D not certain. Sequencing input: CD4+ T cells sorted from blood. This TCR came from a woman in her late teens or twenties in good health. The CDR3 is CASSLGLRDSYNEQFF. The CDR3 DNA follows: TGTGCCAGCAGTTTAGGGTTAAGAGACTCCTACAATGAGCAGTTCTTC.